This T cell receptor (beta chain) stems from a study of naive and memory T cell subsets. Broader study findings: Over 95% of naive TCR sequences appeared only once, unlike memory subsets. Naive repertoires, especially CD8, held a few larger clonotypes, possibly memory cells re-expressing CD45RA. The power law exponent of TCR abundance differed between naive and memory cells.

Worth noting for this clonotype: As yet, its antigen is unknown.

Both TRBC1 and TRBC2 were covered by a beta constant-region primer of two equimolar oligonucleotides. The ligated cDNA underwent four PCR rounds using SP2 and nested alpha and beta constant-region primers. MiXCR, run by TCRdb on the UMI-ligation and nested PCR reads, gives a single entry per CDR3 protein. The sample has over 110,000 distinct CDR3 sequences, approximately 20% seen once. Germline lookup yields CDR1 DFQATT and CDR2 SNEGSKA (reference sequence). This CDR3 has 14 amino acids. Trimming pared 3 bases from V and 0 bases from J, leaving 9 bases between. The chain uses TRBV20-1 and TRBJ2-1, with D tentatively TRBD1 (6 bases). Sequenced input: naive CD8+ T cells from blood. The TCR originated in a human donor in good health. This CDR3 reads CSASWGHSYNEQFF. The CDR3, as DNA: TGCAGTGCTAGTTGGGGGCACTCCTACAATGAGCAGTTCTTC.